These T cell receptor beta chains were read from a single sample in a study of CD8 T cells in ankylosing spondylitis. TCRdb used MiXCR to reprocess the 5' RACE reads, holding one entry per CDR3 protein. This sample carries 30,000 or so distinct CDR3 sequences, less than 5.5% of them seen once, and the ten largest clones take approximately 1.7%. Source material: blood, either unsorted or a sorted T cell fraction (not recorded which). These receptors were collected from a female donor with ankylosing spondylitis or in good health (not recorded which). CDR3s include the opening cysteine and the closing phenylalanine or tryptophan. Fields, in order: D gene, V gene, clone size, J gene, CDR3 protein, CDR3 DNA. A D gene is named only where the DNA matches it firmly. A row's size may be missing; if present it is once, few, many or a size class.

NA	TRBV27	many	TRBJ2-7	CASSLYEQYF	TGTGCCAGCAGTTTATACGAGCAGTACTTC
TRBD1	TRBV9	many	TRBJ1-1	CASSPRRTGVGSTEAFF	TGTGCCAGCAGCCCGCGCCGGACAGGGGTAGGGAGCACTGAAGCTTTCTTT
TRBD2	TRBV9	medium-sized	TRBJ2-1	CASSATSGSYNEQFF	TGTGCCAGCAGCGCGACTAGCGGCTCCTACAATGAGCAGTTCTTC
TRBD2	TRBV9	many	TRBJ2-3	CASSVEDSGRADTQYF	TGTGCCAGCAGCGTAGAAGATAGCGGGAGGGCAGATACGCAGTATTTT
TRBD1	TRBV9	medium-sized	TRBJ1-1	CASSLGDSLNTEAFF	TGTGCCAGCAGCTTGGGGGACAGCCTGAACACTGAAGCTTTCTTT
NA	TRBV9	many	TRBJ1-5	CASSVEGNSNQPQHF	TGTGCCAGCAGCGTAGAAGGCAATAGCAATCAGCCCCAGCATTTT
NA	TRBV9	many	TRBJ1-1	CASSAGGGAVGTEAFF	TGTGCCAGCAGCGCAGGCGGGGGGGCGGTTGGCACTGAAGCTTTCTTT
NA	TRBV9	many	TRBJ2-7	CASSVSGQPYEQYF	TGTGCCAGCAGCGTATCGGGACAACCATACGAGCAGTACTTC
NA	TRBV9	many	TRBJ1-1	CASSVDVGGGTEAFF	TGTGCCAGCAGCGTAGACGTCGGGGGCGGCACTGAAGCTTTCTTT
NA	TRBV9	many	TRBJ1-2	CASSSWTAGYTF	TGTGCCAGCAGCTCATGGACAGCTGGCTACACCTTC
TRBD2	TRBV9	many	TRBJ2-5	CASSVASGLGLETQYF	TGTGCCAGCAGCGTAGCTTCGGGACTAGGACTAGAGACCCAGTACTTC
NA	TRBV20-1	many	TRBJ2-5	CSASWAVGTQYF	TGCAGTGCTAGTTGGGCGGTGGGGACCCAGTACTTC
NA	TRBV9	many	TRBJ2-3	CASSVGSASNIGTQYF	TGTGCCAGCAGCGTAGGGTCAGCTTCTAACATCGGTACGCAGTATTTT
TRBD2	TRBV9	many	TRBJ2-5	CASSVNEGGQGETQYF	TGTGCCAGCAGCGTTAATGAGGGAGGGCAGGGAGAGACCCAGTACTTC
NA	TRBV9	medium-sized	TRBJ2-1	CASSVAAGIYNEQFF	TGTGCCAGCAGCGTAGCGGCAGGGATCTACAATGAGCAGTTCTTC
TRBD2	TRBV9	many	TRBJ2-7	CASSGGLAEEYEQYF	TGTGCCAGCAGCGGCGGACTAGCGGAAGAGTACGAGCAGTACTTC
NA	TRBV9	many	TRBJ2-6	CASSKGGSGANVLTF	TGTGCCAGCAGCAAGGGGGGCTCTGGGGCCAACGTCCTGACTTTC
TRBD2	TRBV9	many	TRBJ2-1	CASSTFSGNEQFF	TGTGCCAGCAGCACGTTTAGCGGGAATGAGCAGTTCTTC
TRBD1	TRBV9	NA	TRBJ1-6	CASSAQDRGGSPLHF	TGTGCCAGCAGCGCCCAGGACAGGGGGGGCTCACCCCTCCACTTT
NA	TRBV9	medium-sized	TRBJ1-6	CASSVEGPGSSPLHF	TGTGCCAGCAGCGTAGAGGGTCCGGGGAGTTCACCCCTCCACTTT
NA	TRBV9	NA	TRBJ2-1	CASSEWGGRDEQFF	TGTGCCAGCAGCGAGTGGGGCGGACGGGATGAGCAGTTCTTC
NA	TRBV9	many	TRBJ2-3	CASSVVGSGTDTQYF	TGTGCCAGCAGCGTAGTCGGGAGCGGCACAGATACGCAGTATTTT